This T cell receptor beta chain was captured by sequencing in a study of cytomegalovirus exposure and HLA in healthy donors. Donors counted as nominally healthy when sampled, yet unrecorded immune exposures were likely. The PCR had 60 Vbeta and 13 Jbeta primers. Method: immunoSEQ multiplex PCR; TCRdb's copy keeps in-frame clones and lacks some. The sample comprises about 130,000 clones, about 80% of which are singletons, and 4% rests with the top ten. As for this clone: Antigen unknown.

Broader study findings: A later analysis found TCR association rates differed by HLA locus, highest for DRB1 and lowest for HLA-C. In vitro testing confirmed a few CMV-associated chains as specific for CMV antigens.

Sample: PBMCs. The clonotype was recovered from a woman aged 40-49 years in good health and CMV-seronegative.

The CDR3 sequence: CASGHRDSSYEQYF. CDR3 DNA sequence: TGTGCTAGTGGTCACCGGGACAGCTCCTACGAGCAGTACTTC. V and J are TRBV12-5 and TRBJ2-7; 7 nucleotides agree with TRBD1. The germline CDR1 and CDR2 sequences are LGHNT and FRNRAP. The CDR3 loop spans 14 amino acids. Trimming removed 5 bases from V and 0 bases from J; junction bases left unmatched: 4.